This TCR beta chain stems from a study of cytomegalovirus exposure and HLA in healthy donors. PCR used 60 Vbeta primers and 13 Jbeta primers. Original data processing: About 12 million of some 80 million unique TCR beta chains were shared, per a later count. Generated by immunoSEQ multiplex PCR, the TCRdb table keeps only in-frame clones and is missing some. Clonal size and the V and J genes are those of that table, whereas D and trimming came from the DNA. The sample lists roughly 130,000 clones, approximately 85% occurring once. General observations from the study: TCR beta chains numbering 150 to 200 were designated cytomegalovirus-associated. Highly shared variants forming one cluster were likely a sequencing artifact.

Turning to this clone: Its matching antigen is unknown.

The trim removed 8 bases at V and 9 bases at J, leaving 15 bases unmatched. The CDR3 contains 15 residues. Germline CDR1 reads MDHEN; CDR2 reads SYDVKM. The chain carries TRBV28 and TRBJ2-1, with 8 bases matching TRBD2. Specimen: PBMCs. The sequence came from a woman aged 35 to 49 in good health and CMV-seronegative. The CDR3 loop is CASSYRGLANGEQFF. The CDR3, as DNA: TGTGCCAGCTCCTACCGTGGACTAGCCAACGGTGAGCAGTTCTTC.